The 20 T cell receptor beta chains in this list originate from one sample, sequenced in a study of T cell responses to AZD1222 COVID-19 vaccine. Libraries were prepared by immunoSEQ multiplex PCR; TCRdb keeps only in-frame clonotypes and omits some of them. Of more than 95,000 clones listed, 93% are singletons. Sequences were derived from peripheral blood, sampled on day 0 of AZD1222 vaccination. These receptors were obtained from an adult in good health.

The rearrangement joins TRBV29-1 to TRBJ2-1; D ambiguous. The CDR3 loop spans 12 amino acids. CDR1 SQVTM and CDR2 ANQGSEA come from the germline V gene. With 6 bases removed from V and 3 bases from J, the gap between germline ends came to 9 bases. The chain's CDR3 is CSVGRSYNEQFF. CDR3 coding DNA: TGCAGCGTAGGCCGGAGCTACAATGAGCAGTTCTTC.

V usage is TRBV27 and J usage is TRBJ2-7; 13 bases fit TRBD2. V dropped 4 bases and J dropped 5; count of bases not matched to a gene: 5. Germline V gene data show CDR1 as MNHEY and CDR2 as SMNVEV (reference sequence). The CDR3 totals 15 residues. Written as DNA, the CDR3 is TGTGCCAGCAGTTCGGGACTAGCGGGAAACGACGAGCAGTACTTC. Translated: CASSSGLAGNDEQYF.

The J gene is TRBJ2-5, the V gene TRBV19; no firm D call. Trimming left V 5 bases short and J 3 bases short, with 13 bases between. Per germline, CDR1 LNHDA and CDR2 SQIVND (reference sequence). The CDR3 contains 14 residues. The CDR3 nucleotides read TGTGCCAGTAGTGCCCCAACAGCCGAAGAGACCCAGTACTTC. It codes for CASSAPTAEETQYF.

The chain recombines TRBV5-1 with TRBJ2-1, with 10 nucleotides matching TRBD1. The junction had 8 bases not matched to a gene; V was cut back by 3 bases and J by 5 bases. Looked up from germline, CDR1 is SGHRS and CDR2 is YFSETQ. The CDR3 spans 16 residues. In DNA, the CDR3 is TGCGCCAGCAGCTCCGTCGGGACAGGGGTTAACAATGAGCAGTTCTTC. Its translation: CASSSVGTGVNNEQFF.

The chain uses TRBV11-2 and TRBJ1-3, with no clear D. Germline-derived CDR1 and CDR2 are SGHAT and FQNNGV. CDR3 size: 12 residues. The germline V and J ends were trimmed by 3 bases and 1 base, with 1 base remaining between them. CDR3 amino acids: CASSFSGNTIYF. CDR3 bases: TGTGCCAGCAGCTTTTCTGGAAACACCATATATTTT.

This clone was seen just once. The CDR3 reads CASSVGSGRETHEQYF. CDR3 coding DNA: TGTGCCAGCAGCGTAGGTAGCGGGAGAGAGACGCACGAGCAGTACTTC. This chain connects TRBV9 to TRBJ2-7; 9 bases map to TRBD2. J gave up 5 bases and V 0 bases, and 9 bases lay outside the gene matches. Germline V gene lookup returns CDR1 SGDLS and CDR2 YYNGEE. This CDR3 is built from 16 residues.

This clone appeared a single time. The J gene is TRBJ2-1, the V gene TRBV12-3 or TRBV12-4; a weak D match, TRBD1 (5 bases). There are 13 residues in the CDR3. V gave up 6 bases and J gave up 9 bases, with 15 bases separating them. The CDR3 here is CASSRTGMVEQFF. The CDR3, as DNA: TGTGCCAGCAGCCGAACAGGAATGGTTGAGCAGTTCTTC.

This clone occurred a few times. The chain carries TRBV10-3 and TRBJ1-2; D uncertain. V was trimmed by 3 bases and J by 8 bases, leaving 10 bases between them. The CDR3 runs 12 residues. The germline V gene encodes CDR1 ENHRY and CDR2 SYGVKD. CDR3 DNA sequence: TGTGCCATCAGTGAAAGGGCAACCGGCTACACCTTC. The encoded protein is CAISERATGYTF.

This chain links TRBV18 with TRBJ1-1; TRBD1 matches at 7 bases. Trimming at V came to 5 bases and at J to 4 bases, leaving 10 bases not matched to a gene. The CDR3 is 15 amino acids. Germline values: CDR1 KGHSH, CDR2 LQKENI. The CDR3 sequence: CASSTTQGTLTEAFF. The DNA for the CDR3 is TGTGCCAGCTCAACCACACAGGGGACGCTCACTGAAGCTTTCTTT.

The CDR3 loop reads CASSLGRIYEQYF. CDR3 coding DNA: TGTGCCAGCAGCTTGGGCAGGATTTACGAGCAGTACTTC. The chain carries TRBV7-9 and TRBJ2-7; no clear D gene. Germline V gives CDR1 SEHNR, CDR2 FQNEAQ (reference sequence). Trimming stripped 3 bases from V and 4 bases from J, with 10 bases between. The CDR3 covers 13 residues.

The CDR3 DNA is TGTGCCTGGAGTCGCTACAGGGACGAGCAGTACTTC. It encodes CAWSRYRDEQYF. The chain joins TRBV30 to TRBJ2-7, with D possibly matching TRBD1 (6 bases). Trimming removed 2 bases from V and 5 bases from J, with 10 bases in between. The CDR3 spans 12 residues. Per the germline V gene, CDR1 is GTSNPN and CDR2 is SVGIG (reference sequence).

J is TRBJ1-4 and V is TRBV7-2, with 7 bases identical to TRBD1. From germline, CDR1 is SGHTA and CDR2 FQGNSA. The CDR3 consists of 15 residues. V lost 5 bases to trimming and J lost 8 bases; unmatched junction nucleotides: 11. The CDR3 DNA is TGTGCCAGCAGCCTTCGGACAGGTTCAGGGGAAAAACTGTTTTTT. This codes for CASSLRTGSGEKLFF.

This clone was detected only once. The chain carries TRBV19 and TRBJ2-7, with D perhaps TRBD1 or TRBD2 (5 bases each). Between the trimmed V and J ends, which lost 6 bases and 0 bases, there was a span of 12 bases. CDR3 length equals 14 residues. Germline lookup yields CDR1 LNHDA and CDR2 SQIVND (reference sequence). The CDR3 loop is CASRVAGSSYEQYF. CDR3 sequence (DNA): TGTGCCAGTAGGGTCGCAGGGAGCTCCTACGAGCAGTACTTC.

The rearrangement joins TRBV7-2 to TRBJ2-7; TRBD1 aligns across 9 bases. The CDR3 totals 14 residues. The V and J ends lost 5 bases and 4 bases, in that order; junction bases with no gene match: 6. Germline lookup yields CDR1 SGHTA and CDR2 FQGNSA. CDR3 sequence (DNA): TGTGCCAGCAGCCCGGGACAGGGAGGGTACGAGCAGTACTTC. Protein: CASSPGQGGYEQYF.

This chain joins TRBV2 and TRBJ1-2, with a possible D match to TRBD1 (6 bases). V shed 6 bases and J shed 1 base, with 12 bases lying between them. Germline assignment: CDR1 SNHLY and CDR2 FYNNEI. CDR3 length: 14 residues. The CDR3, as DNA: TGTGCCAGCAGCGCCCTACAGGGTAACTATGGCTACACCTTC. Protein: CASSALQGNYGYTF.

This chain links TRBV7-6 with TRBJ1-3, with D possibly TRBD1 on 5 matching bases. V was pared by 1 base and J by 2 bases, with 9 bases between. Germline CDR1 and CDR2: SGHVS and FNYEAQ. This CDR3 has 15 residues. This CDR3 is CASSLGVGAGNTIYF. The CDR3 DNA sequence: TGTGCCAGCAGCTTAGGTGTAGGGGCTGGAAACACCATATATTTT.

This clone showed up just a few times. This sequence joins TRBV5-1 and TRBJ2-3, with 12 bases aligning to TRBD2. V lost 0 bases, J lost 7 bases, and 3 bases stayed unmatched. CDR3 length: 15 residues. The germline V gene encodes CDR1 SGHRS and CDR2 YFSETQ. This CDR3 is CASSLGLAGEHTQYF. CDR3 bases: TGCGCCAGCAGCTTGGGACTAGCGGGAGAACATACGCAGTATTTT.

Note on this clone: An end of the junction does not agree with germline; a read error may underlie this. The chain links TRBV6-6 to TRBJ1-4; no reliable D call. CDR1 is MNHNY, CDR2 SVGAGI, per germline (reference sequence). The CDR3 is 12 amino acids. The CDR3 DNA follows: TGTGCCAGCAGTTACAGGAATGAGAAACTGTTTTTT. This encodes CASSYRNEKLFF.

V is TRBV19 and J is TRBJ1-1; D is possibly TRBD1 (5 bases). Germline CDR1 and CDR2: LNHDA and SQIVND (reference sequence). Deletions cut 6 bases from V and 0 bases from J, with 11 bases between. The CDR3 runs 14 residues. The CDR3 is CASRKGQMNTEAFF. The CDR3 bases are TGTGCCAGTAGAAAAGGACAAATGAACACTGAAGCTTTCTTT. The full variable domain, rest sourced from reference TRBV19 and TRBJ1-1, is DGGITQSPKYLFRKEGQNVTLSCEQNLNHDAMYWYRQDPGQGLRLIYYSQIVNDFQKGDIAEGYSVSREKKESFPLTVTSAQKNPTAFYLCASRKGQMNTEAFFGQGTRLTVV.

The chain couples TRBV2 to TRBJ1-3; no definite D call. V was pared by 6 bases and J by 8 bases, with 11 bases between. Germline V gives CDR1 SNHLY, CDR2 FYNNEI. There are 12 residues in the CDR3. CDR3 amino acids: CASSPSADTIYF. CDR3 nucleotides: TGTGCCAGCAGCCCCTCTGCGGACACCATATATTTT.